The rows below give T cell receptor beta chains drawn from one sample of a study of T cell repertoires in ileal Crohn's disease. Assay: immunoSEQ multiplex PCR; the TCRdb copy retains only in-frame clones and omits some. Among fewer than 2,500 clones listed, more than 75% were seen once. The sequencing input was ileal tissue. Source of these receptors: an adult with Crohn's disease. CDR3s include the opening cysteine and the closing phenylalanine or tryptophan. The D gene is left open where the match is weak. Clone size, where shown, is once, few, many, or a class for clones that have expanded.

- TRBD1 TRBJ2-2 TRBV19 TGTGCCAGTAGTCGGGACAGGGGGGGAACCGGGGAGCTGTTTTTT CASSRDRGGTGELFF
- TRBD2 TRBJ2-1 TRBV7-8 TGTGCCAGCAGCTTATTTAAGCGGGGGGTGGGCTACAATGAGCAGTTCTTC CASSLFKRGVGYNEQFF
- - TRBJ1-2 TRBV9 TGTGCCAGCAGCGCTCGGTTAGCTAACTATGGCTACACCTTC CASSARLANYGYTF
- - TRBJ1-1 TRBV6-5 TGTGCCAGCAGTTCCCCGGGGGGGCGGGACACTGAAGCTTTCTTT CASSSPGGRDTEAFF
- - TRBJ1-1 TRBV19 TGTGCCAGTAGTGCGGCTAACAGGGAGAACACTGAAGCTTTCTTT CASSAANRENTEAFF
- - TRBJ2-5 TRBV14 TGTGCCAGCAGCCCTAATACAGGGTTAGGCCAAGAGACCCAGTACTTC CASSPNTGLGQETQYF
- TRBD1 TRBJ2-7 TRBV7-8 TGTGCCAGCAGCTTAGACACAGGGGCGAACGAGCAGTACTTC CASSLDTGANEQYF
- TRBD1 TRBJ1-5 TRBV11-2 TGTGCCAGCAGCCTTAATACAGGGACAGGGCAGCCCCAGCATTTT CASSLNTGTGQPQHF
- TRBD1 TRBJ1-2 TRBV14 TGTGCCAGCAGCACGCGGACAGGGGACCGACTCTATGGCTACACCTTC CASSTRTGDRLYGYTF
- - TRBJ2-2 TRBV6-1 TGTGCCAGCAGATCCGGTTACACCGGGGAGCTGTTTTTT CASRSGYTGELFF
- TRBD2 TRBJ2-7 TRBV7-9 TGTGCCAGCAGCTTCCATCGGGGGGGCCTGTCGTACGAGCAGTACTTC CASSFHRGGLSYEQYF
- - TRBJ1-4 TRBV15 TGTGCCACCCGGTACAGGGCGGATGAAAAACTGTTTTTT CATRYRADEKLFF
- TRBD2 TRBJ2-3 TRBV19 TGTGCCAGCTCCCGACTAGCGGGGGCTAGCACAGATACGCAGTATTTT CASSRLAGASTDTQYF
- TRBD1 TRBJ2-1 TRBV19 TGTGCCAGTAGTCCTTGGGACAGGGCCATCAATGAGCAGTTCTTC CASSPWDRAINEQFF
- TRBD1 TRBJ1-2 TRBV6-5 TGTGCCAGCAGTTACTCTTGGGGCAGGGGGCTTGGCTACACCTTC CASSYSWGRGLGYTF
- TRBD1 TRBJ1-5 TRBV6-1 TGTGCCAGCACCCCCGAGGGGGCCGGGCAGCCCCAGCATTTT CASTPEGAGQPQHF
- TRBD2 TRBJ2-2 TRBV7-9 TGTGCCAGCAGCCCTAGCGGGGGCCTCACCGGGGAGCTGTTTTTT CASSPSGGLTGELFF
- - TRBJ1-1 TRBV4-1 TGCGCCAGCAGCCTCGGGCAGGGGCAATTTCGGAACACTGAAGCTTTCTTT CASSLGQGQFRNTEAFF
- - TRBJ2-2 TRBV6-1 TGTGCCAGCACTCCGGGGGACACCGGGGAGCTGTTTTTT CASTPGDTGELFF
- - TRBJ2-2 TRBV6-4 TGTGCCAGCGCCCGGGACTTAAACACCGGGGAGCTGTTTTTT CASARDLNTGELFF
- TRBD1 TRBJ1-2 TRBV2 TGTGCCAGCAGTGTTAGGAAACAGGGGGGCTATGGCTACACCTTC CASSVRKQGGYGYTF
- - TRBJ2-3 TRBV9 TGTGCCAGCAGCGTAGACCTCAGTAGGGGGGATACGCAGTATTTT CASSVDLSRGDTQYF
- TRBD2 TRBJ2-7 TRBV9 TGTGCCAGCAGCGTAAGCGGGGGGGCCGGATACGAGCAGTACTTC CASSVSGGAGYEQYF
- TRBD1 TRBJ1-3 TRBV7-2 TGTGCCAGCAGCTTAGTTTCAGGGGGTAAAGGAAACACCATATATTTT CASSLVSGGKGNTIYF
- TRBD2 TRBJ2-3 TRBV7-2 TGTGCCAGCAGCGACGGACTAGTTGCAGATACGCAGTATTTT CASSDGLVADTQYF
- TRBD1 TRBJ1-1 TRBV4-3 TGCGCCAGCAGCCAGGGACAGGGGGCATGGGGTGCTTTCTTT CASSQGQGAWGAFF
- - TRBJ1-4 TRBV5-5 TGTGCCAGCAGCGAGGACCTTGGGGGCACCGAAAAACTGTTTTTT CASSEDLGGTEKLFF
- - TRBJ2-1 TRBV5-1 TGCGCCAGCAGCTTGGACACTCCGACTTACAATGAGCAGTTCTTC CASSLDTPTYNEQFF
- - TRBJ1-2 TRBV7-9 TGTGCCAGCAGCTCACTGGGGAGCCTACTCTCCAATTATGGCTACACCTTC CASSSLGSLLSNYGYTF
- TRBD2 TRBJ2-1 TRBV7-8 TGTGCCAGCAGCTCTTCCTATCAAGCGGGGGTAGGATATGAGCAGTTCTTC CASSSSYQAGVGYEQFF
once - TRBJ2-7 TRBV11-2 TGTGCCACCCAGGAGAGCGGCCGAGGGCTTTTC CATQESGRGLF
- - TRBJ2-2 TRBV29-1 TGCAGCGTTGGGCAGGGGGGGAACACCGGGGAGCTGTTTTTT CSVGQGGNTGELFF
few TRBD2 TRBJ2-3 TRBV9 TGTGCCAGCAGCTCACGGAGCGGGGGGGCTGGTTATACGCAGTATTTT CASSSRSGGAGYTQYF
few - TRBJ2-3 TRBV2 TGTGCCAGTCTCCTCAGGGAAACAGATACGCAGTATTTT CASLLRETDTQYF
- - TRBJ2-6 TRBV7-9 TGTGCCAGCAGTTTCCGGGGGTCAGGAAATTCTGGGGCCAACGTCCTGACTTTC CASSFRGSGNSGANVLTF
- - TRBJ2-3 TRBV25-1 TGTGCCAGCAGCCCAGGGGCCAGGGGAAACACAGATACGCAGTATTTT CASSPGARGNTDTQYF
- TRBD1 TRBJ1-1 TRBV27 TGTGCCAGCAGTTTCATAAACCGACAGGGAACTGAAGCTTTCTTT CASSFINRQGTEAFF
- - TRBJ1-1 TRBV6-5 TGTGCCAGCAGTTACCGCAACTTGGGCAACACTGAAGCTTTCTTT CASSYRNLGNTEAFF
- TRBD2 TRBJ2-7 TRBV30 TGTGCCTGGATGCGAGGGACTAGCCCGGCCGAGCAGTACTTC CAWMRGTSPAEQYF
- - TRBJ2-3 TRBV30 TGTGCCTGGAGTGTACACTCCGGGAACACAGATACGCAGTATTTT CAWSVHSGNTDTQYF
- - TRBJ1-4 TRBV4-3 TGCGCCAGCAGCCAAGAAAGGGGCCTTAATGAAAAACTGTTTTTT CASSQERGLNEKLFF
- - TRBJ1-1 TRBV7-9 TGTGCCAGCAGCTCAGGAATGAACACTGAAGCTTTCTTT CASSSGMNTEAFF
- TRBD1 TRBJ2-7 TRBV19 TGTGCCAGTACCCCGACAGGGGGAATATACGAGCAGTACTTC CASTPTGGIYEQYF
once TRBD1 TRBJ2-7 TRBV7-6 TGTGCCAGCAGCATTGGGACAGGAGCCTACGAGCAGTACTTC CASSIGTGAYEQYF
once - TRBJ1-6 TRBV7-2 TGTGCCAGCAGCTTACTGCAGGGCCGAAATTCACCCCTCCACTTT CASSLLQGRNSPLHF
- TRBD1 TRBJ1-6 TRBV5-1 TGCGCCAGCAGCTTGGCGGGACAGGGGGCGGGGTCACCCCTCCACTTT CASSLAGQGAGSPLHF
- TRBD2 TRBJ2-3 TRBV7-9 TGTGCCAGCAGCTTAGATCGTCCGACTAGCGGGGTCACCACAGATACGCAGTATTTT CASSLDRPTSGVTTDTQYF
- - TRBJ2-7 TRBV30 TGTGCCTGGAGTCTTGACAGCGCCTACGAGCAGTACTTC CAWSLDSAYEQYF
- TRBD1 TRBJ2-1 TRBV6-6 TGTGCCAGTTCTGCAGGGGGTATCGATGAGCAGTTCTTC CASSAGGIDEQFF
once - TRBJ1-1 TRBV5-1 TGCGCCAGCAGCTACGCAGAGAACACTGAAGCTTTCTTT CASSYAENTEAFF
- TRBD1 TRBJ1-4 TRBV5-6 TGTGCCAGCAGCTTGCTGGGACAGGCGATTAATGAAAAACTGTTTTTT CASSLLGQAINEKLFF
- TRBD1 TRBJ2-2 TRBV18 TGTGCCAGCTCACCACCTGGAGGACAGGGGGCTCGGGGCACCGGGGAGCTGTTTTTT CASSPPGGQGARGTGELFF
- - TRBJ2-3 TRBV6-5 TGTGCCAGCAGTGAGCCGGGGGTCTATACGCAGTATTTT CASSEPGVYTQYF
- - TRBJ1-1 TRBV6-5 TGTGCCAGCAGTTACTACCCCAGGGCCCTGAACACTGAAGCTTTCTTT CASSYYPRALNTEAFF
- - TRBJ1-1 TRBV4-2 TGTGCCAGCAGCTCGGGGGTGGTAAACACTGAAGCTTTCTTT CASSSGVVNTEAFF
- - TRBJ1-5 TRBV6-1 TGTGCCAGCAGAGAGGTTAGCAATCAGCCCCAGCATTTT CASREVSNQPQHF
- TRBD1 TRBJ2-7 TRBV6-5 TGTGCCAGCCCGCACCCCGACCGGGACAGCTACGAGCAGTACTTC CASPHPDRDSYEQYF
- - TRBJ1-4 TRBV21-1 TGTGCCAGCAGCAAAGCGGGGGACAGGGGGAATGAAAAACTGTTTTTT CASSKAGDRGNEKLFF
- - TRBJ1-6 TRBV4-1 TGCGCCAGCAGCCAAGACCCAGGTACCCAGGGTAATTCACCCCTCCACTTT CASSQDPGTQGNSPLHF